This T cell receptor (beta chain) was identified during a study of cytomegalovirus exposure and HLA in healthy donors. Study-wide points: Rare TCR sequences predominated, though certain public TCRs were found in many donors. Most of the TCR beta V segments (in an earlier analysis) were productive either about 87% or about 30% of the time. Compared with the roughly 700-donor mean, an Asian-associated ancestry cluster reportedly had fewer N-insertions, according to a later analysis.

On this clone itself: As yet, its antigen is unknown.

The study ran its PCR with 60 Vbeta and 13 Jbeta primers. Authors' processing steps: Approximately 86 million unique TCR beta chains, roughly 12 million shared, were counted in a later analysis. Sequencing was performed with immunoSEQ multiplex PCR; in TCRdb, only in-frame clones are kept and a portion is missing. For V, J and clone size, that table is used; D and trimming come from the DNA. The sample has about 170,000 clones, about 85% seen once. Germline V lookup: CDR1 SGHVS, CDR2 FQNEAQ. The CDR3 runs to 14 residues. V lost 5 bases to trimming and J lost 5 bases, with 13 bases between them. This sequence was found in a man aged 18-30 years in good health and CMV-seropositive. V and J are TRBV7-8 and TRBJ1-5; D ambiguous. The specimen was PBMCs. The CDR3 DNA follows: TGTGCCAGCAGCCCAGCGGGCGGCCATCAGCCCCAGCATTTT. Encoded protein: CASSPAGGHQPQHF.